The 31 T cell receptor beta chains below all came from one sample that was sequenced in a study of blood T cells in healthy people across ages (dated by TCRdb to between 2014 and 2017). The library relied on 5' RACE. The sequencing machine was an Illumina HiSeq 2500. A second PCR of about 7 to 12 cycles was performed with a sample-barcoded 5' primer and a J-beta primer mix. TCRdb trimmed the raw reads at Q25, called clones with MiXCR and kept productive beta chains. Rows are combined by CDR3 protein, so each entry shows the most common genes and DNA. This sample gives 1.2 million to 1.5 million distinct CDR3 sequences in total; approximately 38% of them show up just once. The top ten constitute around 8% of the sample. Sequencing was carried out using blood. The origin of the receptors is a woman aged 18-29 years in good health.

The J gene is TRBJ1-2, the V gene TRBV20-1; no clear D. The CDR3 consists of 13 residues. Trimming shortened V by 1 base and J by 3 bases, and 9 bases separated the two germline ends. The germline CDR1 and CDR2 sequences are DFQATT and SNEGSKA (reference sequence). The CDR3 bases are TGCAGTGCTAGAGTAAACAGCTACTATGGCTACACCTTC. This codes for CSARVNSYYGYTF.

Details on this clonotype: Given a much more abundant clone one base away, this may be a read error. This chain connects TRBV5-1 to TRBJ2-5, with 14 bases aligning to TRBD2. There are 16 residues in the CDR3. Unmatched junction bases numbered 9, after V lost 0 bases and J lost 11 bases. Germline loops: CDR1 SGHRS, CDR2 YFSETQ. The CDR3 nucleotides are TGCGCCAGCAGCTTGGGCTCAGGGACTAGCGGGAGCGATCAGTACTTC. Amino acid sequence: CASSLGSGTSGSDQYF.

At least ten counts were recorded for this clonotype. The rearrangement joins TRBV29-1 to TRBJ2-3, with D uncertain. The CDR3 runs to 13 residues. In germline, CDR1 is SQVTM, CDR2 ANQGSEA. V was clipped by 2 bases and J by 4 bases, with 10 bases between them. CDR3 in amino acids: CSVEFASPDTQYF. DNA of the CDR3: TGCAGCGTTGAATTCGCATCTCCAGATACGCAGTATTTT.

The chain carries TRBV6-2 or TRBV6-3 and TRBJ2-5; 9 bases map to TRBD1. Matching the DNA end better, TRBJ2-7 makes the J call doubtful. Germline loops: CDR1 MNHEY, CDR2 SVGEGT. The length of the CDR3 is 14 residues. CDR3 sequence (DNA): TGTGCCAGCAGAAGACAGGGGGAAGATCGCGAGCAGTACTTC. Residues: CASRRQGEDREQYF.

This clonotype was seen more than once but under ten times. The CDR3 here is CASSLGVLGGQYF. The CDR3 bases are TGTGCCAGCAGTTTGGGGGTCCTTGGGGGCCAGTACTTC. This sequence joins TRBV12-3 or TRBV12-4 and TRBJ2-5, with D perhaps assigned TRBD1 or TRBD2 (5 bases each). The CDR3 sequence is 13 residues long. Trimming pared 3 bases from V and 10 bases from J, leaving 15 bases between.

The CDR3 reads CAISGLAGGQDGQYF. The CDR3 DNA reads as TGTGCCATCAGTGGACTAGCGGGGGGGCAGGACGGGCAGTACTTC. J is TRBJ2-7 and V is TRBV10-3; 14 bases align to TRBD2. The ends lost 4 bases at V and 9 bases at J; junction bases unmatched: 8. This CDR3 has 15 amino acids. CDR1 ENHRY and CDR2 SYGVKD come from the germline V gene.

The V call is TRBV6-6, the J call TRBJ2-7; no clear D. V lost 4 bases and J 5 bases, leaving 6 bases between the germline ends. The CDR3 is 11 amino acids. Germline V gene data show CDR1 as MNHNY and CDR2 as SVGAGI (reference sequence). The CDR3 nucleotides are TGTGCCAGCAGTTGCTCGGACGAGCAGTACTTC. Its protein product is CASSCSDEQYF.

The chain combines TRBV20-1 with TRBJ1-5; a possible D gene is TRBD1 (5 bases). V was clipped by 0 bases and J by 4 bases, with 10 bases between them. CDR1 and CDR2 from the germline V gene are DFQATT and SNEGSKA (reference sequence). The CDR3 is 14 residues long. The CDR3 nucleotides read TGCAGTGCTAGAGATCTCAGGGAGAATCAGCCCCAGCATTTT. Amino acid sequence: CSARDLRENQPQHF.

This clonotype was observed a few times. J is TRBJ2-7 and V is TRBV20-1; TRBD2 is a possible D gene (6 bases). The V end lost 3 bases, the J end lost 0 bases, and 12 bases lay between the germline ends. The CDR3 spans 14 residues. Germline V gene lookup returns CDR1 DFQATT and CDR2 SNEGSKA (reference sequence). CDR3 amino acids: CSASSGTGSYEQYF. The CDR3 DNA is TGCAGTGCTAGCTCCGGGACTGGCTCCTACGAGCAGTACTTC.

In this sample, this clonotype turned up a few times. The chain links TRBV29-1 to TRBJ2-1, with TRBD2 matching over 8 bases. Germline CDR1 is SQVTM and CDR2 is ANQGSEA. The CDR3 totals 18 residues. After removal of 1 base from V and 6 bases from J, the junction contained 17 bases not matched to a gene. The CDR3 protein is CSVEGGGITGGGFNEQFF. The CDR3 coding sequence is TGCAGCGTTGAAGGGGGGGGAATTACGGGAGGGGGTTTCAATGAGCAGTTCTTC.

As to this clonotype: Its ends do not fully match the called genes, so a read error is possible. The chain recombines TRBV20-1 with TRBJ2-3; a possible D gene is TRBD2 (7 bases). CDR1 DFQATT and CDR2 SNEGSKA come from the germline V gene (reference sequence). The CDR3 has 14 amino acids. The CDR3 bases are TGCAGTGCTAGAGATGGCGGGGGCACAGATATGCAGTATTTT. It specifies CSARDGGGTDMQYF.

V is TRBV2 and J is TRBJ2-2; D is possibly TRBD1 (7 bases). Germline CDR1 and CDR2: SNHLY and FYNNEI. Trimming shortened V by 4 bases and J by 6 bases, and 15 bases separated the two germline ends. CDR3 size: 15 residues. CDR3 sequence: CASSVEEGAAGELFF. DNA for the CDR3: TGTGCCAGCAGTGTGGAGGAGGGGGCCGCCGGGGAGCTGTTTTTT. Full variable domain (rest looked up from reference TRBV2 and TRBJ2-2): EPEVTQTPSHQVTQMGQEVILRCVPISNHLYFYWYRQILGQKVEFLVSFYNNEISEKSEIFDDQFSVERPDGSNFTLKIRSTKLEDSAMYFCASSVEEGAAGELFFGEGSRLTVL.

The rearrangement links TRBV13 to TRBJ2-1; D tentatively fits TRBD1 or TRBD2 (5 bases each). Germline values: CDR1 PRHDT, CDR2 FYEKMQ (reference sequence). The CDR3 consists of 16 residues. Trimming removed 2 bases at V and 4 bases at J, with 15 bases between. This CDR3 reads CASSLKLRGAYNEQFF. DNA of the CDR3: TGTGCCAGCAGCTTAAAACTCCGGGGCGCTTACAATGAGCAGTTCTTC. The whole variable domain, remainder taken from reference TRBV13 and TRBJ2-1, is AAGVIQSPRHLIKEKRETATLKCYPIPRHDTVYWYQQGPGQDPQFLISFYEKMQSDKGSIPDRFSAQQFSDYHSELNMSSLELGDSALYFCASSLKLRGAYNEQFFGPGTRLTVL.

The chain combines TRBV7-2 with TRBJ1-2; D uncertain. The V end was cut by 6 bases, the J end by 8 bases, with 16 bases between. Germline V gene sequence: CDR1 SGHTA, CDR2 FQGNSA. The CDR3 has 13 amino acids. CDR3 DNA: TGTGCCAGCAGTTCAGCTGGGGTAGGAGGCTACACCTTC. This sequence encodes CASSSAGVGGYTF.

The V gene is TRBV20-1, the J gene TRBJ2-3; TRBD2 agrees at 15 bases. The trim removed 6 bases at V and 1 base at J, leaving 8 bases unmatched. Germline V lookup: CDR1 DFQATT, CDR2 SNEGSKA (reference sequence). The CDR3 runs to 17 residues. CDR3 sequence reads: CSAPGLAGGLGTDTQYF. CDR3 coding DNA: TGCAGTGCCCCAGGACTAGCGGGAGGGCTAGGCACAGATACGCAGTATTTT.

The chain is built from TRBV4-1 and TRBJ2-2; D is uncertain. This CDR3 region has 15 residues. Germline lookup yields CDR1 MGHRA and CDR2 YSYEKL. Trimming took 4 bases from V and 4 from J, leaving 13 bases between them. CDR3 amino acids: CASSPRQTGTGELFF. Written as DNA, the CDR3 is TGCGCCAGCAGCCCGAGACAAACCGGCACCGGGGAGCTGTTTTTT.

This clonotype has only a few counts. This rearrangement joins TRBV6-6 to TRBJ2-3; TRBD2 aligns across 10 bases. In germline, CDR1 is MNHNY, CDR2 SVGAGI (reference sequence). The CDR3 covers 15 residues. V lost 7 bases and J lost 4; bases outside the gene matches: 8. In DNA form, the CDR3 reads TGTGCCAGCAACCCTAGCGGGAGAGGCCCAGATACGCAGTATTTT. This sequence encodes CASNPSGRGPDTQYF.

In its sample, this clonotype was seen a few times. This chain uses TRBV5-1 with TRBJ1-1, with D unclear. Germline assignment: CDR1 SGHRS and CDR2 YFSETQ. V was shortened by 2 bases and J by 1 base, with 12 bases between the two germline ends. The CDR3 covers 15 residues. The CDR3 region has the DNA TGCGCCAGCAGCTTACCCCTTGACAAGAACACTGAAGCTTTCTTT. This translates into CASSLPLDKNTEAFF.

This chain joins TRBV6-5 and TRBJ2-1, with 10 bases aligning to TRBD2. The J call is uncertain, as TRBJ2-7 better fits the DNA end. Per germline, CDR1 MNHEY and CDR2 SVGAGI. CDR3 size: 16 residues. The CDR3, as DNA: TGTGCCAGCAGTTACATGGGACTAGCGATATACAATGAGCAGTACTTC. Protein product: CASSYMGLAIYNEQYF.

This sequence joins TRBV28 and TRBJ1-6, with D tentatively TRBD1 (5 bases). This CDR3 has 16 residues. CDR1 and CDR2 (germline): MDHEN, SYDVKM. Trimming left V 1 base short and J 4 bases short, with 11 bases between. CDR3 amino acids: CASSLYPGGYNSPLHF. The CDR3 coding sequence is TGTGCCAGCAGTTTATACCCGGGGGGGTATAATTCACCCCTCCACTTT.

The chain is built from TRBV20-1 and TRBJ2-5; the match to TRBD1 covers 9 bases. The CDR3 loop spans 15 amino acids. Germline assignment: CDR1 DFQATT and CDR2 SNEGSKA (reference sequence). The CDR3 loop reads CRSPQGALGLETQYF. The CDR3 region has the DNA TGCAGGTCCCCACAGGGGGCCCTAGGGTTGGAGACCCAGTACTTC.

The chain uses TRBV20-1 and TRBJ2-7; D gene uncertain. The CDR3 covers 12 residues. The germline V and J ends were trimmed by 5 bases and 2 bases, with 10 bases remaining between them. Germline CDR1 is DFQATT and CDR2 is SNEGSKA (reference sequence). As DNA, the CDR3 is TGCAGTGCTCTGCGAGAAACCTACGAGCAGTACTTC. Amino acids: CSALRETYEQYF.

The chain couples TRBV28 to TRBJ1-1; TRBD1 agrees at 9 bases. J lost 0 bases, V lost 10 bases, and 15 bases had no gene match. Germline lookup yields CDR1 MDHEN and CDR2 SYDVKM. This CDR3 region has 17 residues. The CDR3 loop reads CAIQVRRQGGMNTEAFF. The CDR3 nucleotides read TGTGCCATCCAAGTGAGGAGACAGGGGGGGATGAACACTGAAGCTTTCTTT.

The V call is TRBV12-3 or TRBV12-4, the J call TRBJ2-3, with 12 bases that match TRBD2. The CDR3 has 14 residues. The junction had 3 bases not matched to a gene; V was cut back by 8 bases and J by 3 bases. CDR3 in DNA: TGTGCCAGCGCCGGACTAGCGGGGACAGATACGCAGTATTTT. Encoded protein: CASAGLAGTDTQYF.

The V call is TRBV5-1, the J call TRBJ2-7; tentative D call: TRBD1 (6 bases). V was cut by 8 bases and J by 3 bases, with 18 bases left in between. The CDR3 length is 14 residues. Germline lookup yields CDR1 SGHRS and CDR2 YFSETQ. The DNA for the CDR3 is TGCGCCAGAGAACTAGGACAGATTTACTACGAGCAGTACTTC. Its protein product is CARELGQIYYEQYF.

This chain links TRBV6-5 with TRBJ1-2; no reliable D call. V lost 7 bases, J lost 0 bases, and 6 bases lay in between. CDR1 is MNHEY, CDR2 SVGAGI, per germline. The CDR3 spans 12 residues. CDR3 nucleotides: TGTGCCAGCACGGCCCCTAACTATGGCTACACCTTC. The encoded protein is CASTAPNYGYTF.

The V call is TRBV6-2 or TRBV6-3, the J call TRBJ2-4; D unresolved. V lost 0 bases and J lost 0, with 6 bases in between. This CDR3 is built from 15 residues. Germline values: CDR1 MNHEY, CDR2 SVGEGT. The CDR3 loop reads CASSYSNRAKNIQYF. In nucleotides, the CDR3 is TGTGCCAGCAGTTACTCGAACAGAGCCAAAAACATTCAGTACTTC.

This clonotype was recorded a few times. The chain has TRBV28 and TRBJ1-1, with D unclear. Germline CDR1 reads MDHEN; CDR2 reads SYDVKM. This CDR3 region has 12 residues. Trimming cost V 7 bases and J 0 bases, with 6 bases left between them. The CDR3 spells CASTGMNTEAFF. For the CDR3, the DNA is TGTGCCAGCACAGGAATGAACACTGAAGCTTTCTTT.

The chain has TRBV13 and TRBJ1-1; D may be TRBD1 (5 bases). The CDR3 contains 14 residues. Between the trimmed V and J ends, which lost 5 bases and 6 bases, there was a span of 16 bases. The germline gives CDR1 PRHDT, CDR2 FYEKMQ (reference sequence). The CDR3 spells CASSPGGQGAEAFF. CDR3 nucleotides: TGTGCCAGCAGCCCCGGTGGGCAGGGCGCTGAAGCTTTCTTT.

V gene TRBV12-3 or TRBV12-4 combines with J gene TRBJ2-1; D possibly uses TRBD1 or TRBD2 (7 bases each). The CDR3 spans 15 residues. Between the trimmed V and J ends, which lost 11 bases and 3 bases, there was a span of 20 bases. CDR3 coding DNA: TGTGCCGCGACCTCCAGGGGGGGGGACTACAATGAGCAGTTCTTC. Protein product: CAATSRGGDYNEQFF.

The rearrangement joins TRBV12-3 or TRBV12-4 to TRBJ1-2; tentative D call: TRBD1 (5 bases). Trimming cost V 4 bases and J 1 base, with 16 bases left between them. The length of the CDR3 is 16 residues. In DNA form, the CDR3 reads TGTGCCAGCAGTTGGGGGGGTTCCATTTTTAACTATGGCTACACCTTC. It codes for CASSWGGSIFNYGYTF.